Listed below are T cell receptor beta chains from one sample, sequenced in a study of blood T cell repertoires in COVID-19. Measured with immunoSEQ multiplex PCR; TCRdb has only the in-frame clones, and not every one. This sample yields around 97,000 clones, of which about 86% are seen a single time; less than 4% belongs to the top ten. Sequencing was performed on peripheral blood. The receptors derive from a human donor in a cohort sampled during active COVID-19. The CDR3 runs from the conserved cysteine through the conserved F or W. Fields, in order: clone size, J gene, V gene, D gene, CDR3 DNA, CDR3 protein. The D gene is left open where the match is weak. Rows may omit the clone size; those that give it use once, few, many or a size class.

. | TRBJ2-1 | TRBV19 | TRBD2 | TGTGCCAGTAGTATCCCGGGCGGGGGGATCGATGAGCAGTTCTTC | CASSIPGGGIDEQFF
. | TRBJ1-1 | TRBV6-5 | TRBD1 | TGTGCCAGCAACCCTCCGATAACAGGGGGCAAAGCTTTCTTT | CASNPPITGGKAFF
. | TRBJ2-1 | TRBV27 | TRBD1 | TGTGCCAGCAGACGGGGACAGGGCATCAATGAGCAGTTCTTC | CASRRGQGINEQFF
. | TRBJ2-7 | TRBV27 | TRBD1 | TGTGCCAGCAGGGACAGGGTCCCCTACGAGCAGTACTTC | CASRDRVPYEQYF
. | TRBJ1-4 | TRBV6-5 | . | TGTGCCAGCAGACTCGACACCCATGAAAAACTGTTTTTT | CASRLDTHEKLFF
. | TRBJ2-7 | TRBV9 | TRBD2 | TGTGCCAGCAGCGTAGGGGGGACTAGCCAATACGAGCAGTACTTC | CASSVGGTSQYEQYF
. | TRBJ1-5 | TRBV25-1 | TRBD1 | TGTGCCAGCAGTGAATACGCTCCAGGGACAGGGGGCGAACAGCCCCAGCATTTT | CASSEYAPGTGGEQPQHF
once | TRBJ1-5 | TRBV6-5 | . | TGTGCCAGCAGTACAACAGATAGCAATCAGCCCCAGCATTTT | CASSTTDSNQPQHF
. | TRBJ2-2 | TRBV9 | TRBD2 | TGTGCCAGCAGCCCCGGGACTAGCGGGGGGTGGAACACCGGGGAGCTGTTTTTT | CASSPGTSGGWNTGELFF
. | TRBJ2-1 | TRBV15 | TRBD2 | TGTGCCACCAGCAGGGGGACTAGCAGGCGGTACAATGAGCAGTTCTTC | CATSRGTSRRYNEQFF
. | TRBJ2-7 | TRBV6-5 | TRBD2 | TGTGCCAGCAGTTACTCGATACTAGCGGATTCCTACGAGCAGTACTTC | CASSYSILADSYEQYF
. | TRBJ1-2 | TRBV6-1 | . | TGTGCCAGCAGTGATTCGGGGGGCTATGGCTACACCTTC | CASSDSGGYGYTF
few | TRBJ2-7 | TRBV28 | TRBD2 | TGTGCCAGCAGGATTAGCGGGAGCTACGAGCAGTACTTC | CASRISGSYEQYF
. | TRBJ1-4 | TRBV7-9 | TRBD1 | TGTGCCAGCAGCTTCGGGGACAGGGTGGGTGAAAAACTGTTTTTT | CASSFGDRVGEKLFF
. | TRBJ2-3 | TRBV27 | . | TGTGCCAGCAGTCTTCGGACAAGCAGGACAGATACGCAGTATTTT | CASSLRTSRTDTQYF
once | TRBJ2-4 | TRBV9 | TRBD1 | TGTGCCAGCAGCCCAGAACGAGGGGGCGAAAAAAACATTCAGTACTTC | CASSPERGGEKNIQYF
. | TRBJ1-1 | TRBV29-1 | TRBD1 | TGCAGCGTAGGGACAGAACTTGAAGCTTTCTTT | CSVGTELEAFF
. | TRBJ1-1 | TRBV7-2 | . | TGTGCCAGCAGCCCACGCAGGGGTCCTGAAGCTTTCTTT | CASSPRRGPEAFF
. | TRBJ1-4 | TRBV5-6 | TRBD1 | TGTGCCAGCAGCTACGGGACAGGGCTTGAAAAACTGTTTTTT | CASSYGTGLEKLFF
few | TRBJ1-1 | TRBV5-1 | . | TGCGCCAGCAGCTTGAGAGGGGGCACTGAAGCTTTCTTT | CASSLRGGTEAFF
. | TRBJ1-4 | TRBV9 | TRBD1 | TGTGCCAGCAGCGTTGGACAGGGCGGGAATGAAAAACTGTTTTTT | CASSVGQGGNEKLFF
. | TRBJ2-5 | TRBV7-2 | TRBD2 | TGTGCCAGCAGCTACCACGGACTAGCGGGAGTAACAGAGACCCAGTACTTC | CASSYHGLAGVTETQYF
. | TRBJ2-7 | TRBV7-6 | . | TGTGCCAGCAGTAAACGGACAGCTCCCTACGAGCAGTACTTC | CASSKRTAPYEQYF
. | TRBJ2-1 | TRBV7-2 | TRBD2 | TGTGCCAGCAGCTTAGGACTAGCGGGAGGGCCCGGTGGTGAGCAGTTCTTC | CASSLGLAGGPGGEQFF
. | TRBJ2-6 | TRBV9 | . | TGTGCCAGCAGCGAGGGTGTGGGAAACGACACCAGGGGCTCTGGGGCCAACGTCCTGACTTTC | CASSEGVGNDTRGSGANVLTF
once | TRBJ2-1 | TRBV13 | . | TGTGCCAGCAGCTTAGGCCGTACAGTCAATGAGCAGTTCTTC | CASSLGRTVNEQFF
. | TRBJ1-1 | TRBV4-1 | TRBD1 | TGCGCCAGCAGCCAGTACCGGGACAGTGAAGCTTTCTTT | CASSQYRDSEAFF